These 2 T cell receptor beta chains came from one sample sequenced in a study of regulatory and conventional T cells in RAG deficiency. Data came from immunoSEQ multiplex PCR; TCRdb stores just in-frame clones and leaves some out. The table lists 20,000 to 25,000 clones, approximately 93% of them singletons, with under 0.95% in the top ten. Genomic DNA came from blood conventional CD4+ T cells gated CD25-low CD127-high. The sample also formed part of further work on regulatory T cells. From that second work: Primers: 52 TRBV forward and 13 TRBJ reverse.

The specimen sequenced was CD4+ T cells sorted from blood. These TCRs come from a human donor in good health.

The chain employs TRBV13 and TRBJ2-1; D may be TRBD1 or TRBD2 (5 bases each). The CDR3 runs to 17 residues. Germline V CDR1 and CDR2: PRHDT, FYEKMQ (reference sequence). V was cut by 2 bases and J by 3 bases, with 17 bases left in between. Here the CDR3 DNA reads TGTGCCAGCAGCTTAAACCCCCGGGGCCCCGACTACAATGAGCAGTTCTTC. This sequence encodes CASSLNPRGPDYNEQFF.

V gene TRBV6-5 combines with J gene TRBJ1-5; maybe TRBD1 (6 bases). The CDR3 spans 14 residues. Germline V lookup: CDR1 MNHEY, CDR2 SVGAGI. Trimming removed 5 bases at V and 3 bases at J, with 11 bases between. The CDR3 here is CASSGYRDNQPQHF. DNA for the CDR3: TGTGCCAGCAGTGGGTACAGGGACAATCAGCCCCAGCATTTT.